A selection of T cell receptor beta chains follows, all from one sample in a study of blood T cells in healthy people across ages. TCRdb processed the 5' RACE reads anew with MiXCR; each CDR3 protein has one entry. The sample yields more than 700,000 distinct CDR3 sequences, more than 35% seen once. Material: blood. The receptors shown here come from an elderly man in good health. The CDR3 runs from the conserved cysteine through the conserved F or W.

TRBV5-4,TRBJ2-3,CASRSGTASTDTQYF
TRBV13,TRBJ2-3,CASSRTSGGLRTDTQYF
TRBV7-2,TRBJ2-5,CASSLDTGQPQETQYF
TRBV28,TRBJ2-3,CASSKLAGGTDTQYF
TRBV7-8,TRBJ2-7,CASSGYRDMTYEQYF
TRBV3-1,TRBJ2-1,CASSHRDIAYNEQFF
TRBV13,TRBJ2-3,CASSSTPTRTINTDTQYF
TRBV7-2,TRBJ2-7,CASSLDIYEQYF
TRBV5-5,TRBJ2-4,CASSLVLADKNIQYF
TRBV7-2,TRBJ2-7,CASSQELAGGGGYEQYF
TRBV9,TRBJ2-3,CASSVSSSFTDTQYF
TRBV5-5,TRBJ1-5,CASSLVTAQPQHF
TRBV7-9,TRBJ2-1,CASSLTGTNNEQFF
TRBV7-2,.,CASSPSRTGAKETQYF
TRBV3-1,TRBJ2-7,CASSPHPGQGKSYEQYF
TRBV7-3,TRBJ2-3,CASSFAIAGGPDTQYF
TRBV20-1,TRBJ1-6,CSARDGTANSPLHF
TRBV7-9,TRBJ2-3,CASSWGEDTQYF
TRBV29-1,TRBJ1-4,CSVGGPATNEKLFF
TRBV12-3/TRBV12-4,TRBJ1-2,CASSFGGLANYGYTF